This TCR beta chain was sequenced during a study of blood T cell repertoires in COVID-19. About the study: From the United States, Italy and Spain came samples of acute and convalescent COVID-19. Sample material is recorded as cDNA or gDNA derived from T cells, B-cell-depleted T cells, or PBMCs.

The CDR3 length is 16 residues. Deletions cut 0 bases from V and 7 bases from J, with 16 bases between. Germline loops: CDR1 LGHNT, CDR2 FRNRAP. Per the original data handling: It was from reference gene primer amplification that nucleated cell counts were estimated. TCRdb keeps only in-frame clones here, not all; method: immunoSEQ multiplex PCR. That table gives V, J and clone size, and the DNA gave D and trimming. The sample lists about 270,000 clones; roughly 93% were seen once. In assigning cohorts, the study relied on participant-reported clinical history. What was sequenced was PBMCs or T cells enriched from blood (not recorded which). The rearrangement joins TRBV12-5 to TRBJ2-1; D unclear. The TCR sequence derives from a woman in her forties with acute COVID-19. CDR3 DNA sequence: TGTGCTAGTGGTTTGGTACTGACCGCCCAGGCAAATGAGCAGTTCTTC. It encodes CASGLVLTAQANEQFF.